The 23 T cell receptor beta chains listed next were all sequenced from one sample in a study of graft-versus-host responses after intestinal transplantation (dated by TCRdb to the early 2020s). Reading the label with the study, this specimen's time point is: cells obtained before transplantation from donor or recipient. In the mixed lymphocyte reactions, some 200,000 CFSE-labeled pre-transplant responders were plated with some 200,000 irradiated violet-dye-labeled stimulators and cultured for about six days. Receptor amplification or capture employed the immunoSEQ multiplex PCR assay. TCRdb provides this immuneACCESS table in a form limited to in-frame rearrangements. Some clones are lacking; in checked studies, under half of them reflect an unresolved V gene, and why the rest are absent is not known. For this sample there are 13,000 to 15,000 clones; under 40% appear just once. Of the sample, about 15% is held by the ten largest clones.

The starting material was alloreactive CD8+ T cells from a mixed lymphocyte reaction culture, obtained before intestinal transplant. The sample's cell subset or site label, in plain terms: CFSE-low proliferating T cells sorted from roughly 6-day pre-transplant mixed lymphocyte reaction (GvH or HvG direction). Every receptor here comes from a human patient who received an intestinal transplant.

This clone was counted a few times. V and J are TRBV5-4 and TRBJ2-1; 14 positions match TRBD2. Per germline, CDR1 SGHNT and CDR2 YYREEE (reference sequence). The CDR3 is made up of 18 amino acids. V lost 0 bases, J lost 6 bases, and 8 bases stayed unmatched. This chain's CDR3 is CASSLGTSGGTYFNEQFF. In DNA form, the CDR3 reads TGTGCCAGCAGCTTGGGGACTAGCGGGGGGACCTACTTCAATGAGCAGTTCTTC.

This clone rates as medium-sized. The J gene is TRBJ1-4, the V gene TRBV10-3; no clear D gene. The V and J ends lost 3 bases and 4 bases respectively, with 3 bases between them. CDR1 is ENHRY and CDR2 is SYGVKD in the germline V gene. This CDR3 spans 12 amino acids. The CDR3 DNA is TGTGCCATCAGTGACAATAATGAAAAACTGTTTTTT. Protein product: CAISDNNEKLFF.

This clone was observed once. The chain recombines TRBV4-3 with TRBJ1-4, with 9 bases that match TRBD1. The V gene's germline CDR1 is LGHNA and CDR2 YSLEER. The CDR3 has 15 amino acids. Trimming took 3 bases from V and 7 from J; bases not matched to a gene: 6. The CDR3, as DNA: TGCGCCAGCAGCCATGGGACAGGGATCGGTGAAAAACTGTTTTTT. Translation: CASSHGTGIGEKLFF.

This clone counts as medium-sized. The chain combines TRBV30 with TRBJ1-1; no clear D. With 2 bases removed from V and 1 base from J, the gap between germline ends came to 5 bases. The CDR3 extends over 12 amino acids. CDR1 is GTSNPN, CDR2 SVGIG, per germline (reference sequence). Here the CDR3 DNA reads TGTGCCTGGAGTCGGTCGAACACTGAAGCTTTCTTT. This sequence encodes CAWSRSNTEAFF.

This clone is labeled as medium-sized (0.01 to 0.1%). This rearrangement joins TRBV27 to TRBJ2-7, with D maybe TRBD2 (7 bases). The CDR3 covers 14 residues. Germline V gives CDR1 MNHEY, CDR2 SMNVEV (reference sequence). V lost 5 bases and J lost 4, with 15 bases in between. In DNA, the CDR3 is TGTGCCAGCAGTCCGGGGGGCGGGACATACGAGCAGTACTTC. It yields the protein CASSPGGGTYEQYF.

V usage is TRBV7-8 and J usage is TRBJ2-2; a possible D gene is TRBD1 (6 bases). CDR1 is SGHVS and CDR2 is FQNEAQ in the germline V gene. The CDR3 consists of 16 residues. V lost 3 bases, J lost 0 bases, and 11 bases lay in between. The CDR3, as DNA: TGTGCCAGCAGCTTTCTGGACAGCCCGAACACCGGGGAGCTGTTTTTT. Amino acids: CASSFLDSPNTGELFF. The full variable domain, its missing parts supplied by reference TRBV7-8 and TRBJ2-2, is GAGVSQSPRYKVAKRGQDVALRCDPISGHVSLFWYQQALGQGPEFLTYFQNEAQLDKSGLPSDRFFAERPEGSVSTLKIQRTQQEDSAVYLCASSFLDSPNTGELFFGEGSRLTVL.

The genes are TRBV7-3 and TRBJ1-2; TRBD1 agrees at 10 bases. The CDR3 runs 14 residues. CDR1 SGHTA and CDR2 FQGTGA come from the germline V gene. Trimming took 3 bases from V and 2 from J; bases not matched to a gene: 0. The CDR3 here is CASSLTGGNYGYTF. The DNA of the CDR3 is TGTGCCAGCAGCTTGACAGGGGGCAACTATGGCTACACCTTC.

This clone was detected only a few times. V gene TRBV4-1 combines with J gene TRBJ1-2, with D perhaps matching TRBD1 (5 bases). Trimming stripped 6 bases from V and 4 bases from J, with 18 bases between. The CDR3 loop spans 15 amino acids. Germline values: CDR1 MGHRA, CDR2 YSYEKL. The CDR3 here is CASSQMDTSGYGYTF. The CDR3, as DNA: TGCGCCAGCAGTCAAATGGACACTTCTGGCTATGGCTACACCTTC.

V and J are TRBV6-5 and TRBJ1-1; the D gene is possibly TRBD1 (5 bases). Germline V CDR1 and CDR2: MNHEY, SVGAGI. Trimming took off 2 bases at V and 5 bases at J, with 15 bases between the two ends. The CDR3 loop spans 15 amino acids. The CDR3 DNA is TGTGCCAGCAGTTACCAGAGCAGGGTAACGACTGAAGCTTTCTTT. This gives the protein CASSYQSRVTTEAFF.

V usage is TRBV7-6 and J usage is TRBJ1-1; D is unresolved. CDR1 is SGHVS and CDR2 is FNYEAQ in the germline V gene. This CDR3 is 13 amino acids long. The V and J ends lost 1 base and 6 bases respectively, with 9 bases between them. DNA of the CDR3: TGTGCCAGCAGCTTAGGGGAGGTGGCTGAAGCTTTCTTT. Protein sequence: CASSLGEVAEAFF.

V gene TRBV4-1 combines with J gene TRBJ2-7; 11 nucleotides line up with TRBD1. The V segment lost 4 bases and the J segment 0 bases; nucleotides outside the gene matches: 5. The CDR3 has 16 residues. Looked up from germline, CDR1 is MGHRA and CDR2 is YSYEKL. CDR3 protein: CASSPLGTGGSYEQYF. The CDR3 DNA follows: TGCGCCAGCAGCCCACTGGGGACAGGGGGCTCCTACGAGCAGTACTTC.

This clone has only a few counts. This chain links TRBV6-1 with TRBJ1-1, with D unresolved. V was clipped by 6 bases and J by 11 bases, with 19 bases between them. This CDR3 region has 13 residues. Germline V lookup: CDR1 MNHNS, CDR2 SASEGT. CDR3 sequence (DNA): TGTGCCAGCAGCCTCTGGGGTTCTGGGGAGGCTTTCTTT. Protein sequence: CASSLWGSGEAFF.

The chain uses TRBV7-9 and TRBJ2-3; maybe TRBD2 (6 bases). Trimming removed 2 bases at V and 2 bases at J, with 11 bases between. Germline V gene data show CDR1 as SEHNR and CDR2 as FQNEAQ (reference sequence). The CDR3 runs 15 residues. CDR3 in DNA: TGTGCCAGCAGCTTATATAGCGGAGCCACAGATACGCAGTATTTT. Amino acid sequence: CASSLYSGATDTQYF.

V gene TRBV7-2 combines with J gene TRBJ2-7, with 8 bases lining up with TRBD2. This CDR3 has 15 amino acids. Per germline, CDR1 SGHTA and CDR2 FQGNSA. With 4 bases clipped from V and 0 bases from J, the junction kept 5 bases outside the gene matches. CDR3 region: CASSSTSGSSYEQYF. In DNA, the CDR3 is TGTGCCAGCAGCTCCACTAGCGGTAGCTCCTACGAGCAGTACTTC.

This clone is judged medium-sized (0.01 to 0.1%). V gene TRBV4-3 combines with J gene TRBJ2-7, with D perhaps TRBD1 (6 bases). Per the germline V gene, CDR1 is LGHNA and CDR2 is YSLEER. The V gene lost 3 bases and the J gene lost 0 bases, with 15 bases spanning the gap. This CDR3 region has 16 residues. CDR3 DNA: TGCGCCAGCAGCCAGGCCAGGGCAGGGGCCTCCTACGAGCAGTACTTC. This codes for CASSQARAGASYEQYF.

Notes on this clone: At one boundary the junction diverges from the germline segment, which might be a read error. The rearrangement uses TRBV27 and TRBJ2-1; no reliable D call. The CDR3 has 13 amino acids. Germline CDR1 is MNHEY and CDR2 is SMNVEV (reference sequence). The DNA of the CDR3 is TGTGCCAGCAGTTTCTTCCACTACGATGAGCAGTTCTTC. As protein: CASSFFHYDEQFF.

This clone came up many times. This rearrangement joins TRBV10-3 to TRBJ2-1; D is ambiguous. V shed 3 bases and J shed 3 bases, with 9 bases lying between them. Looked up from germline, CDR1 is ENHRY and CDR2 is SYGVKD. The CDR3 has 14 residues. CDR3 loop: CAISDGGDYNEQFF. The CDR3 region has the DNA TGTGCCATCAGTGACGGCGGAGACTACAATGAGCAGTTCTTC.

The chain joins TRBV6-5 to TRBJ1-1, with 7 bases aligning to TRBD1. The V and J ends lost 6 bases and 10 bases, in that order; junction bases with no gene match: 14. The CDR3 totals 14 residues. Germline V gene data show CDR1 as MNHEY and CDR2 as SVGAGI. In nucleotides, the CDR3 is TGTGCCAGCAGCAAGGGGGCTCCCTGGGACGGAGCTTTCTTT. Protein sequence: CASSKGAPWDGAFF.

V is TRBV2 and J is TRBJ2-5; D is uncertain. From germline, CDR1 is SNHLY and CDR2 FYNNEI. The CDR3 is 15 residues long. V lost 4 bases and J 4 bases, leaving 16 bases between the germline ends. The DNA for the CDR3 is TGTGCCAGCAGTGGGGTCGAGGTGGCAACAGAGACCCAGTACTTC. Encoded protein: CASSGVEVATETQYF.

The gene calls are TRBV7-2 and TRBJ2-7; 7 nucleotides agree with TRBD1. The junction had 9 bases not matched to a gene; V was cut back by 2 bases and J by 5 bases. Looked up from germline, CDR1 is SGHTA and CDR2 is FQGNSA. The CDR3 consists of 15 residues. This CDR3 is CASSLLQGQRDEQYF. CDR3 DNA: TGTGCCAGCAGCTTACTCCAGGGACAGCGCGACGAGCAGTACTTC.

The V call is TRBV29-1, the J call TRBJ2-4; a possible D gene is TRBD2 (6 bases). The V gene lost 6 bases and the J gene lost 8 bases, with 14 bases spanning the gap. This CDR3 spans 12 amino acids. Germline lookup yields CDR1 SQVTM and CDR2 ANQGSEA. The CDR3, as DNA: TGCAGCGTCGTTAGCGGTGTGGACATTCAGTACTTC. Translating gives CSVVSGVDIQYF. Full variable domain (rest looked up from reference TRBV29-1 and TRBJ2-4): SAVISQKPSRDICQRGTSLTIQCQVDSQVTMMFWYRQQPGQSLTLIATANQGSEATYESGFVIDKFPISRPNLTFSTLTVSNMSPEDSSIYLCSVVSGVDIQYFGAGTRLSVL.

The chain couples TRBV18 to TRBJ1-2; D is unclear. This CDR3 region has 15 residues. With 3 bases removed from V and 4 bases from J, the gap between germline ends came to 15 bases. Germline lookup yields CDR1 KGHSH and CDR2 LQKENI. DNA for the CDR3: TGTGCCAGCTCACCCTCTGAAGCGCCAACCTATGGCTACACCTTC. Translated: CASSPSEAPTYGYTF.

This chain joins TRBV30 and TRBJ2-3; D is undetermined. Germline loops: CDR1 GTSNPN, CDR2 SVGIG (reference sequence). The V and J ends lost 1 base and 4 bases respectively, with 9 bases between them. This CDR3 comprises 13 residues. Here the CDR3 reads CAWSGGSADTQYF. CDR3 DNA: TGTGCCTGGAGTGGTGGTTCGGCAGATACGCAGTATTTT.